Listed below are T cell receptor beta chains from one sample, sequenced in a study of metastatic and nonmetastatic thyroid tumors. TCRdb re-called clones from the PCR reads using MiXCR. The repertoire holds under 20,000 clones, with approximately 27% as singletons. Sequenced sample: tumor tissue. The receptors were gathered from a female donor with papillary thyroid cancer or a benign thyroid nodule (not recorded which). Some clones in this sample may be carry-over from other donors' samples. CDR3s include the opening cysteine and the closing phenylalanine or tryptophan. A D gene is named only where the DNA matches it firmly. Part of the rows lack a size; the others show once, few, many or a class for expanded clones.

J	V	size	D	length	DNA	CDR3
TRBJ2-7	TRBV20-1	-	-	14	TGCAGTGCTACCTCTGGACAGTTTCTCGACGAGCAGTACTTC	CSATSGQFLDEQYF
TRBJ2-3	TRBV7-8	-	-	17	TGTGCCAGCAGCTTAAAACTCGGTGTGTCAGCCACAGATACGCAGTATTTT	CASSLKLGVSATDTQYF
TRBJ1-1	TRBV20-1	-	TRBD1	13	TGCAGTGCTAGAGATACAGGGGTCACTGAAGCTTTCTTT	CSARDTGVTEAFF
TRBJ2-2	TRBV20-1	many	-	14	TGCAGTGCTAGAGATGACAGGCACACCGGGGAGCTGTTTTTT	CSARDDRHTGELFF
TRBJ1-5	TRBV19	many	-	15	TGTGCCAGTACCCCTGGGGGGGGGAGCAATCAGCCCCAGCATTTT	CASTPGGGSNQPQHF
TRBJ1-2	TRBV9	-	-	14	TGTGCCAGCAGCCCCACCGGAAATAACTATGGCTACACCTTC	CASSPTGNNYGYTF
TRBJ2-3	TRBV6-1	few	-	14	TGTGCCAGCGCCAGGGGGAGGTATGGAGATACGCAGTATTTT	CASARGRYGDTQYF
TRBJ2-5	TRBV20-1	many	TRBD1	15	TGCAGTGCTAGACCTGGGACAGGGCGAGAAGAGATCCAGTACTTC	CSARPGTGREEIQYF
TRBJ2-7	TRBV19	-	TRBD2	14	TGTGCCAGTAGTACCGGACTAGGTCGCTACGAGCAGTACTTC	CASSTGLGRYEQYF
TRBJ2-7	TRBV28	-	TRBD1	18	TGTGCCAGCAGTTCCCACTTTCCACTAGGACAGGGCGGTTACGAACAGTACTTC	CASSSHFPLGQGGYEQYF
TRBJ2-1	TRBV27	few	-	15	TGTGCCAGCAGTTTCAGCAGACAGGACCCCAATGAGCAGTTCTTC	CASSFSRQDPNEQFF
TRBJ2-2	TRBV6-1	many	-	18	TGTGCCAGCAGTGGATTGGGGTTGGGAGAGCCGGGGACCGGGGAGCTGTTTTTT	CASSGLGLGEPGTGELFF
TRBJ2-5	TRBV12-3/TRBV12-4	many	-	19	TGTGCCAGCAGCTACACCCCGACCACCGGGCCTTGGTGGAAAGAGACCCAGTACTTC	CASSYTPTTGPWWKETQYF
TRBJ1-1	TRBV12-3/TRBV12-4	many	TRBD1	15	TGTGCCAGCAGATACCGGACAGGGGGGGACACTGAAGCTTTCTTT	CASRYRTGGDTEAFF
TRBJ1-4	TRBV6-6	many	-	17	TGTGCCAGCAGTTACCCATGGGACCTGGCTTGGAATGAAAAACTGTTTTTT	CASSYPWDLAWNEKLFF
TRBJ2-3	TRBV9	many	-	16	TGTGCCAGCAGCCCCCAGTCGGGGACTTTCACAGATACGCAGTATTTT	CASSPQSGTFTDTQYF
TRBJ2-7	TRBV20-1	once	TRBD2	14	TGCAGTGCCCCACCTAGCGGGAGCTCCTACGAGCAGTACTTC	CSAPPSGSSYEQYF
TRBJ1-1	TRBV27	-	-	16	TGTGCCAGCAGTCCAACCCTTCCCCGGGATACCACTGAAGCTTTCTTT	CASSPTLPRDTTEAFF
TRBJ1-6	TRBV30	medium-sized	-	15	TGTGCCTGGAGTCTAGCAGGGGCGCGTTGGTCACCCCTCCACTTT	CAWSLAGARWSPLHF
TRBJ2-7	TRBV5-6	-	-	14	TGTGCCAGCAGCTTGTCGTTTACGGGCGACGAGCAGTACTTC	CASSLSFTGDEQYF
TRBJ2-1	TRBV24-1	-	-	13	TGTGCCACCAGTGATTCTCTAAGAGATGAGCAGTTATTC	CATSDSLRDEQLF
TRBJ2-7	TRBV20-1	many	TRBD2	13	TGCAGTGCTAGCGGGGGGGCCTCCTACGAGCAGTACTTC	CSASGGASYEQYF
TRBJ2-5	TRBV30	-	-	13	TGTGCCCGCGAGGGGGAGGAGGGGGAGACCCAGTACTTC	CAREGEEGETQYF
TRBJ1-2	TRBV28	-	-	14	TGTGCCAGCAGTCGATCCCACGAGACTTATGGCTACACATTC	CASSRSHETYGYTF
TRBJ2-7	TRBV5-1	medium-sized	TRBD2	16	TGCGCCAGCAGTCTCACACTAGCGGGGACCCCCTACGAGCAGTACTTC	CASSLTLAGTPYEQYF
TRBJ2-7	TRBV18	-	TRBD2	15	TGTGCCAGCTCACTAGGGACTAGCGGTCCCTACGAGCAGTACTTC	CASSLGTSGPYEQYF
TRBJ1-2	TRBV7-9	-	-	14	TGTGCCAGCAGATGGGGAGATACTAACTATGGCTACACCTTC	CASRWGDTNYGYTF
TRBJ1-4	TRBV7-2	-	-	15	TGTGCCAGCAGCTTAGATTCGTCGGTTTACGAAAAACTGTTTTTT	CASSLDSSVYEKLFF
TRBJ2-7	TRBV28	many	TRBD1	15	TGTGCCAGCATTAGTTTAGGGGGCGCCCACTACGAGCAGTACTTC	CASISLGGAHYEQYF
TRBJ2-7	TRBV4-2	once	TRBD1	17	TGTGCCATCATCCAAGCCTCCCGGGACAGGGGAATCTACGAGCAGTACTTC	CAIIQASRDRGIYEQYF
TRBJ2-1	TRBV20-1	-	TRBD2	19	TGCAGTGCTAGAGATCCAGGTACTAAAGGACTAGCGGGAGTCGATGAGCAGTTCTTC	CSARDPGTKGLAGVDEQFF
TRBJ1-1	TRBV20-1	-	-	15	TGCAGTGCTAGAGATCAAGCGAGGGGGTTGGCTGAAGCTTTCTTT	CSARDQARGLAEAFF
TRBJ2-2	TRBV20-1	-	TRBD2	15	TGCAGTGCGCGGGGACTAGCGGGAGACTTCGGGGAGCTGTTTTTT	CSARGLAGDFGELFF
TRBJ2-7	TRBV20-1	-	TRBD2	16	TGCAGTGCTAGGACCAGCGGGGCTCCCACGTCCTACGAGCAGTACTTC	CSARTSGAPTSYEQYF
TRBJ2-7	TRBV5-1	-	TRBD2	14	TGCGCCAGCGGATTTCTAGCGGGAGGCTACGAGCAGTACTTC	CASGFLAGGYEQYF
TRBJ1-2	TRBV30	many	-	12	TGTGCCTCCGCCGGGCCGAACTATGGCTACACCTTC	CASAGPNYGYTF
TRBJ1-1	TRBV7-3	-	-	13	TGTGCCAGCAGCTTACAGGGGTGGACTGAAGCTTTCTTT	CASSLQGWTEAFF
TRBJ2-5	TRBV7-9	many	-	12	TGTGCCGGAGAGGGGGATTCGGAGACCCAGTACTTC	CAGEGDSETQYF
TRBJ1-2	TRBV30	-	-	12	TGTGCCTGGAGTGTTGGGGGCTATGGCTACACCTTC	CAWSVGGYGYTF
TRBJ2-7	TRBV12-3/TRBV12-4	-	-	15	TGTGCCAGCAGTTTAGGGGACAAAATCTGGGACGAGCAGTACTTC	CASSLGDKIWDEQYF
TRBJ2-7	TRBV11-3	many	-	15	TGTGCCAGCAGCTTAGATCCAGGGGCCGGGTACGAGCAGTACTTC	CASSLDPGAGYEQYF
TRBJ2-5	TRBV12-3/TRBV12-4	many	TRBD1	16	TGTGCCAGCAGATCCAGTATGGACAGGGGGCATGAGACCCAGTACTTC	CASRSSMDRGHETQYF
TRBJ1-1	TRBV20-1	many	-	15	TGCAGTGCTGACGGTAGGCTCACGGAGAACACTGAAGCTTTCTTT	CSADGRLTENTEAFF
TRBJ1-6	TRBV5-3	-	-	14	TGTGCCAGTGATCAAGCCCTAGGGAATTCACCCCTCCACTTT	CASDQALGNSPLHF
TRBJ2-7	TRBV20-1	-	-	14	TGCAGTGCTAGCGCCGGAGGAGAGGTCCCCGAACAGTACTTC	CSASAGGEVPEQYF
TRBJ2-3	TRBV19	many	-	15	TGTGCCAGTAGTATACTAGCGCCCGGCACAGATACGCAGTATTTT	CASSILAPGTDTQYF
TRBJ2-2	TRBV28	-	-	15	TGTGCCAGCAGTTTACCAGGGAGAAAGGCCGGGGAGCTGTTTTTT	CASSLPGRKAGELFF
TRBJ1-3	TRBV5-5	many	-	14	TGTGCCAGCAGCTTTTCTGGGACTGGAAACACCATATATTTT	CASSFSGTGNTIYF
TRBJ2-2	TRBV5-8	-	TRBD2	15	TGTGCCAGCAGCTATCGGGGGGGCAACACCGGGGAGCTGTTTTTT	CASSYRGGNTGELFF
TRBJ2-7	TRBV5-4	many	TRBD2	15	TGTGCCAGCAGCTTGCACTTGGCTAGCGGCTACGAGCAGTACTTC	CASSLHLASGYEQYF
TRBJ2-1	TRBV11-2	many	-	15	TGTGCCAGCAGCCCCCGGGTCTTACTTTACAATGAGCAGTTCTTC	CASSPRVLLYNEQFF
TRBJ1-2	TRBV7-2	many	-	17	TGTGCCAGCAGCCCCGGGTTACAGGGAAGTATAGGGGGTGGCTACACCTTC	CASSPGLQGSIGGGYTF
TRBJ2-2	TRBV5-1	-	-	13	TGCGCCAGCAGCTGGGGCGGGATCGGGGAGCTGTTTTTT	CASSWGGIGELFF
TRBJ2-7	TRBV11-3	-	TRBD2	14	TGTGCCAGCGGCCCGGGGGGTGAGGCCTACGAGCAGTACTTC	CASGPGGEAYEQYF
TRBJ2-1	TRBV5-1	-	TRBD2	16	TGCGCCAGCAGCTTGGACCGATGGGGAGGGGACAATGAGCAGTTCTTC	CASSLDRWGGDNEQFF
TRBJ2-7	TRBV6-1	-	TRBD1	14	TGTGCCAGCACTCAACAGGGGCCGCCTTACGAGCAGTACTTC	CASTQQGPPYEQYF
TRBJ2-3	TRBV7-3	many	TRBD2	15	TGTGCCAGCAGCCAGGGACTAGCGGGAGGAGATACGCAGTATTTT	CASSQGLAGGDTQYF